Listed below are T cell receptor beta chains from one sample, sequenced in a study of shared clonotypes between healthy human individuals. Measured with immunoSEQ multiplex PCR; TCRdb has only the in-frame clones, and not every one. This table holds approximately 2.5 million clones, approximately 93% found once. Sequencing was done on a sample of naive CD4+ T cells from PBMCs. The receptors here all came from a man younger than 35 in good health. Some clones in this sample may be carry-over from other donors' samples. CDR3s include the opening cysteine and the closing phenylalanine or tryptophan. The D gene is left open where the match is weak. Some rows have no size entry. The others give once, few or many, or a class for an expanded clone.

d_call	v_call	clone_size	j_call	cdr3_aa	cdr3_nt
-	TRBV5-5	-	TRBJ1-2	CASSLERHGSYTF	TGTGCCAGCAGCTTGGAACGGCACGGCAGCTACACCTTC
TRBD1	TRBV6-5	-	TRBJ2-7	CASSGQGFYEQYF	TGTGCCAGCAGTGGACAGGGGTTCTACGAGCAGTACTTC
-	TRBV10-1	-	TRBJ1-5	CASSGHRNQPQHF	TGCGCCAGCAGTGGACACAGGAATCAGCCCCAGCATTTT
-	TRBV7-9	-	TRBJ2-7	CASSPFAYEQYF	TGTGCCAGCAGCCCTTTTGCCTACGAGCAGTACTTC
-	TRBV4-1	-	TRBJ2-1	CASSQDRGALLYNEQFF	TGCGCCAGCAGCCAAGATCGGGGGGCTCTCCTATACAATGAGCAGTTCTTC
-	TRBV11-2	-	TRBJ2-1	CASSPGTYNEQFF	TGTGCCAGCAGCCCAGGGACTTACAATGAGCAGTTCTTC
-	TRBV28	-	TRBJ1-1	CASSSPDLAGSLGAFF	TGTGCCAGCAGTAGCCCGGACTTGGCGGGGTCTCTTGGGGCTTTCTTT
-	TRBV18	-	TRBJ2-3	CASSPPGTTDTQYF	TGTGCCAGCTCACCACCTGGAACCACAGATACGCAGTATTTT
TRBD2	TRBV7-2	-	TRBJ2-5	CASSFRTSGQETQYF	TGTGCCAGCAGCTTTAGGACTAGCGGCCAAGAGACCCAGTACTTC
-	TRBV4-3	few	TRBJ1-5	CASSQTWAGRNQPQHF	TGCGCCAGCAGCCAGACTTGGGCCGGGCGCAATCAGCCCCAGCATTTT
-	TRBV5-1	-	TRBJ2-7	CASSQAAGSYEQYF	TGCGCCAGCTCACAGGCAGCCGGTTCCTACGAGCAGTACTTC
-	TRBV28	-	TRBJ1-4	CASRPGGGGRLNEKLFF	TGTGCCAGCAGGCCGGGGGGGGGCGGACGGCTAAATGAAAAACTGTTTTTT
TRBD1	TRBV19	once	TRBJ1-4	CASSVIQGTNEKLFF	TGTGCCAGTAGTGTCATACAGGGGACGAATGAAAAACTGTTTTTT
-	TRBV9	-	TRBJ2-1	CASSVQGSSYNEQFF	TGTGCCAGCAGCGTACAGGGAAGCTCCTACAATGAGCAGTTCTTC
TRBD1	TRBV5-1	-	TRBJ2-1	CASRTGQGRDEQFF	TGCGCCAGCAGGACCGGACAGGGTAGAGATGAGCAGTTCTTC
TRBD2	TRBV6-4	-	TRBJ2-7	CASSFARDYLYEQYF	TGTGCCAGCTCTTTTGCTAGGGACTACCTCTACGAGCAGTACTTC
TRBD1	TRBV5-1	-	TRBJ2-7	CASSYRTGGGEQYF	TGCGCCAGCAGCTATAGGACAGGGGGAGGCGAGCAGTACTTC
-	TRBV2	-	TRBJ2-3	CASSGPWRGPTDF	TGTGCCAGCAGTGGCCCTTGGCGGGGACCGACTGATTTT
-	TRBV5-1	-	TRBJ2-1	CASALSDPLLNEQFF	TGCGCCAGCGCCCTGAGCGATCCCCTCCTCAATGAGCAGTTCTTC
TRBD1	TRBV7-2	-	TRBJ2-5	CASSRDRGQETQYF	TGTGCCAGCAGCAGGGACAGGGGACAAGAGACCCAGTACTTC
-	TRBV5-6	few	TRBJ1-1	CASSSSTEAFF	TGTGCCAGCAGCAGCTCAACTGAAGCTTTCTTT
TRBD2	TRBV6-1	-	TRBJ2-1	CASSGLAVGNEQFF	TGTGCCAGTTCCGGACTAGCGGTTGGCAATGAGCAGTTCTTC
-	TRBV5-4	-	TRBJ2-7	CASSLIPGGLREQYF	TGTGCCAGCAGCTTAATTCCCGGGGGGCTCAGGGAGCAGTACTTC
-	TRBV6-6	-	TRBJ1-2	CASSYSGGSYGYTF	TGTGCCAGCAGTTACTCCGGGGGGAGCTATGGCTACACCTTC
-	TRBV11-3	-	TRBJ2-7	CASSRGASSYEQYF	TGTGCCAGCAGCCGTGGGGCTAGCTCCTACGAGCAGTACTTC
-	TRBV11-2	-	TRBJ2-1	CASSILASNEQFF	TGTGCCAGCAGCATCCTAGCGTCCAATGAGCAGTTCTTC
-	TRBV11-2	-	TRBJ1-3	CASSWDGASGNTIYF	TGTGCCAGCAGTTGGGACGGGGCCTCTGGAAACACCATATATTTT
-	TRBV7-2	-	TRBJ2-2	CASSLNRADGELFF	TGTGCCAGCAGCTTGAATCGGGCGGACGGGGAGCTGTTTTTT
-	TRBV25-1	-	TRBJ1-1	CASKGPNTEAFF	TGTGCCAGCAAGGGACCGAACACTGAAGCTTTCTTT
TRBD1	TRBV7-3	-	TRBJ2-3	CASSSGTGPSTDTQYF	TGTGCCAGCAGCTCCGGGACAGGACCTAGCACAGATACGCAGTATTTT
TRBD1	TRBV6-1	-	TRBJ1-2	CASSETPGQGGRGYTF	TGTGCCAGCAGTGAAACCCCTGGACAGGGAGGTCGTGGCTACACCTTC
-	TRBV2	-	TRBJ2-7	CASSDRPSYEQYF	TGTGCCAGCAGTGACAGACCCTCCTACGAGCAGTACTTC
-	TRBV15	-	TRBJ2-7	CATSRVSGPVEQYF	TGTGCCACCAGCAGAGTTTCCGGGCCCGTCGAGCAGTACTTC
-	TRBV5-1	-	TRBJ2-2	CASSLLVTGELFF	TGCGCCAGCAGCTTATTGGTAACCGGGGAGCTGTTTTTT
TRBD1	TRBV6-6	once	TRBJ1-5	CASSSDRGYQPQHF	TGTGCCAGCAGTTCGGACAGGGGGTATCAGCCCCAGCATTTT
TRBD2	TRBV7-6	once	TRBJ2-1	CASSPRTTSGIYNEQFF	TGTGCCAGCAGCCCCCGCACGACTAGCGGGATCTACAATGAGCAGTTCTTC